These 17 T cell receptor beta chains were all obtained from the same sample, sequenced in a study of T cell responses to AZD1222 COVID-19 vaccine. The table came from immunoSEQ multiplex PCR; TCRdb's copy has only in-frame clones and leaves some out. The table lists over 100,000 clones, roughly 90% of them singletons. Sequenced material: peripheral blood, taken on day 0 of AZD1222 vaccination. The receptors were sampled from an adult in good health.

CDR3 loop: CASSFQSMNTEAFF. DNA of the CDR3: TGTGCCAGCAGTTTTCAAAGCATGAACACTGAAGCTTTCTTT. This chain connects TRBV28 to TRBJ1-1; the D is unclear. V was clipped by 3 bases and J by 0 bases, with 8 bases between them. This CDR3 has 14 residues. CDR1 is MDHEN and CDR2 is SYDVKM in the germline V gene.

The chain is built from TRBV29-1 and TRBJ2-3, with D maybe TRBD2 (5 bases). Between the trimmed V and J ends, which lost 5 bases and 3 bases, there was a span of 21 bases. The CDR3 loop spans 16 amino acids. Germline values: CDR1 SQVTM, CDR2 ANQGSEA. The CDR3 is CSVLTVQWGATDTQYF. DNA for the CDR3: TGCAGCGTTCTTACCGTGCAGTGGGGAGCGACAGATACGCAGTATTTT.

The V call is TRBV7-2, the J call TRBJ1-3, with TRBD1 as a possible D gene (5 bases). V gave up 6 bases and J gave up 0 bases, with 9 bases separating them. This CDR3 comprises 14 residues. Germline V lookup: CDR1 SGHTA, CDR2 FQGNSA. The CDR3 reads CASRLTASGNTIYF. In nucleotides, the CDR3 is TGTGCCAGCAGGTTGACAGCCTCTGGAAACACCATATATTTT.

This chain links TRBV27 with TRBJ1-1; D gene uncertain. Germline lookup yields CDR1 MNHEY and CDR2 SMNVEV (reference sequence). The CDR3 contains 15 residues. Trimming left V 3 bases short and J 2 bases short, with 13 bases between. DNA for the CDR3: TGTGCCAGCAGTTTCTTGTTTAGAGTAAACACTGAAGCTTTCTTT. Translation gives CASSFLFRVNTEAFF.

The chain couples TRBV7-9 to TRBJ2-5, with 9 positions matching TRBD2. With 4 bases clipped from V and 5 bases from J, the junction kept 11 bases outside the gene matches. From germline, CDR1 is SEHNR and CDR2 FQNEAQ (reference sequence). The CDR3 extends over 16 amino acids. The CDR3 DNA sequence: TGTGCCAGCAGCTCCCGGGGCGGGGGGGCTGTCGAGACCCAGTACTTC. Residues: CASSSRGGGAVETQYF.

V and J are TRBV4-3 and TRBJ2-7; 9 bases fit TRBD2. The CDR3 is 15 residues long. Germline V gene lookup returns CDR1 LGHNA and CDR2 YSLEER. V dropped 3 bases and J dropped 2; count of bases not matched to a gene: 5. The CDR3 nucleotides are TGCGCCAGCAGCCAGGCCTCTAGCGGGGCCTACGAGCAGTACTTC. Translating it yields CASSQASSGAYEQYF.

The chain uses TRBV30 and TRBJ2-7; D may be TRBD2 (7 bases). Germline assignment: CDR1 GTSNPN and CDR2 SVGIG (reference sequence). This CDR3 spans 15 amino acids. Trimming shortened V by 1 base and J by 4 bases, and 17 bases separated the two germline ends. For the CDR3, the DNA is TGTGCCTGGAGTGGTTTATGGGGGCGGGGGTACGAGCAGTACTTC. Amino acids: CAWSGLWGRGYEQYF.

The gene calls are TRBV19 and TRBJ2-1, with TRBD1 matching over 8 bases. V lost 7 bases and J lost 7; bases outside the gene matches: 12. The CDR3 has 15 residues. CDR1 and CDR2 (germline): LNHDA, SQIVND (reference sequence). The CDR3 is CASTPPGTGGNEQFF. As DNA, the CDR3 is TGTGCCAGTACCCCTCCCGGGACAGGCGGTAATGAGCAGTTCTTC.

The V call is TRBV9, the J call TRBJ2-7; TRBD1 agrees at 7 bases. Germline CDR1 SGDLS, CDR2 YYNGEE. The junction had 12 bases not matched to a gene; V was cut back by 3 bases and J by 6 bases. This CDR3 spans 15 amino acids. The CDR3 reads CASSAPGTADVEQYF. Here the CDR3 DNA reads TGTGCCAGCAGCGCCCCCGGGACAGCGGACGTCGAGCAGTACTTC.

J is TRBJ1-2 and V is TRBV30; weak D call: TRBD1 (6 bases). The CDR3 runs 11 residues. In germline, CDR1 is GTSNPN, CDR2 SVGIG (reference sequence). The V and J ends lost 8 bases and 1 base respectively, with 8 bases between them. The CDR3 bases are TGTGCCAGGACAGTTAACTATGGCTACACCTTC. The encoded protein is CARTVNYGYTF.

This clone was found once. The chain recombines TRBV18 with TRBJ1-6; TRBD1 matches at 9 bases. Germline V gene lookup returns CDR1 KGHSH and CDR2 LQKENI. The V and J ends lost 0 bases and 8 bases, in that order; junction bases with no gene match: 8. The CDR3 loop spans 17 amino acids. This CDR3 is CASSPPRDRVSYSPLHF. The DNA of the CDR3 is TGTGCCAGCTCACCACCAAGGGACAGGGTATCATATTCACCCCTCCACTTT.

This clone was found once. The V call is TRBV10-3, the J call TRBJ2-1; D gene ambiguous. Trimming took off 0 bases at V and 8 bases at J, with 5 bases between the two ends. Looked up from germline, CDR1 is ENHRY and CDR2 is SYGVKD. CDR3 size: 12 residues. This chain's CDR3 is CAISESLYEQFF. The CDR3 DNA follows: TGTGCCATCAGTGAGTCGTTGTATGAGCAGTTCTTC.

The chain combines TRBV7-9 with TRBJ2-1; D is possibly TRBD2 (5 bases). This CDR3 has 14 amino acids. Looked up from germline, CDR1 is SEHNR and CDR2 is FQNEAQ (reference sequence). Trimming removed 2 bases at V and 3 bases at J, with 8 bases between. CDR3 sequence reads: CASSLSDYYNEQFF. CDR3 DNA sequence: TGTGCCAGCAGCTTAAGCGACTACTACAATGAGCAGTTCTTC.

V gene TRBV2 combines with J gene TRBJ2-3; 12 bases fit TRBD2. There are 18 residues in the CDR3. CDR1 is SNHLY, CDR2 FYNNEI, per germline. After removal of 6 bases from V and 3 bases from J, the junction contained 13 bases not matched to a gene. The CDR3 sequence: CASRELAGGHVGTDTQYF. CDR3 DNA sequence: TGTGCCAGCAGGGAACTAGCGGGGGGCCACGTTGGGACAGATACGCAGTATTTT.

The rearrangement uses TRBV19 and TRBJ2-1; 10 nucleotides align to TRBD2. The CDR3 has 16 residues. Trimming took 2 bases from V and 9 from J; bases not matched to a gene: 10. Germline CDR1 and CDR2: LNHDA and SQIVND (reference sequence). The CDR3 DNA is TGTGCCAGTAGTATATTCACAGCGGGAGGGCCAGGTGAGCAGTTCTTC. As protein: CASSIFTAGGPGEQFF.

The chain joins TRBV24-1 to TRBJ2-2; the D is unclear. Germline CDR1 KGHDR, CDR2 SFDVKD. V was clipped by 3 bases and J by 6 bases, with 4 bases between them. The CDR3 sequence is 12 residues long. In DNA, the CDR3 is TGTGCCACCAGTGATATCCCCGGGGAGCTGTTTTTT. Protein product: CATSDIPGELFF.

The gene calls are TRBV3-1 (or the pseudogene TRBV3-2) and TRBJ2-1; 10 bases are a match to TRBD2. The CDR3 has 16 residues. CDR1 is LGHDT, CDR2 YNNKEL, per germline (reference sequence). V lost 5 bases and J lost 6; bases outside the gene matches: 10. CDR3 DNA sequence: TGTGCCAGCAGCTCCCCCGGCAGACTAGCGGGCAATGAGCAGTTCTTC. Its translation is CASSSPGRLAGNEQFF.